These T cell receptor beta chains were read from a single sample in a study of shared clonotypes between healthy human individuals. This table comes from immunoSEQ multiplex PCR, and its TCRdb copy is limited to in-frame clones, with some not included. The table lists about 320,000 clones, around 90% of them singletons, with roughly 16% in the top ten. The sequencing input was memory CD8+ T cells sorted from blood. These receptors came from a young man in good health. The CDR3 runs from the conserved cysteine through the conserved F or W. Each record gives: V gene, D gene, J gene, clone size, CDR3 protein, CDR3 DNA. A D gene is named only where the DNA matches it firmly. Size tells how often a clone was seen (once, few, many) or the class of an expanded clone, and some rows leave it out.

>TRBV4-1|TRBD2|TRBJ2-7|NA
CASSQEPSGNYEQYF
TGCGCCAGCAGCCAAGAACCTAGCGGGAACTACGAGCAGTACTTC
>TRBV19|NA|TRBJ1-2|NA
CATWSGTQYGYTF
TGTGCCACCTGGTCCGGGACGCAATATGGCTACACCTTC
>TRBV2|TRBD1|TRBJ2-2|once
CASRGTGASTGELFF
TGTGCCAGCAGGGGGACAGGGGCAAGCACCGGGGAGCTGTTTTTT
>TRBV9|TRBD2|TRBJ2-1|many
CASSVVSSGSSEQFF
TGTGCCAGCAGCGTAGTTTCTAGCGGGAGCTCTGAGCAGTTCTTC
>TRBV9|NA|TRBJ1-2|NA
CARTTRSGISGGYTF
TGTGCCAGAACGACAAGGTCCGGAATATCTGGTGGCTACACCTTC
>TRBV4-3|TRBD1|TRBJ1-2|NA
CASSPRQGGIRYGYTF
TGCGCCAGCAGCCCTAGACAGGGAGGTATCAGATATGGCTACACCTTC
>TRBV29-1|NA|TRBJ2-7|NA
CSVEGTSLPYEQYF
TGCAGCGTTGAGGGGACTTCCCTCCCCTACGAGCAGTACTTC
>TRBV7-2|TRBD1|TRBJ2-7|many
CASSWDRGFEQYF
TGTGCCAGCAGCTGGGACAGGGGATTCGAGCAGTACTTC
>TRBV7-8|TRBD2|TRBJ2-5|NA
CASSPVLAGVQETQYF
TGTGCCAGCAGCCCAGTACTAGCGGGGGTCCAAGAGACCCAGTACTTC
>TRBV6-1|TRBD2|TRBJ2-1|NA
CASSVPGLAFYNEQFF
TGTGCCAGCAGTGTTCCGGGACTAGCGTTCTACAATGAGCAGTTCTTC
>TRBV5-6|TRBD1|TRBJ2-1|NA
CASRPPEVRRDRGNNEQFF
TGTGCCAGCAGACCCCCCGAGGTCCGCCGGGACAGAGGAAACAATGAGCAGTTCTTC
>TRBV21-1|NA|TRBJ2-2|NA
CASSRRQYYSNTGELFF
TGTGCCAGCAGCAGAAGGCAGTATTACTCGAACACCGGGGAGCTGTTTTTT
>TRBV6-5|TRBD1|TRBJ2-7|NA
CASSYSGQGYEQYF
TGTGCCAGCAGTTACTCGGGACAGGGCTACGAGCAGTACTTC
>TRBV7-6|TRBD1|TRBJ1-1|few
CASSLEAGGNTEAFF
TGTGCCAGCAGCTTAGAGGCAGGGGGAAACACTGAAGCTTTCTTT
>TRBV4-3|NA|TRBJ2-1|NA
CASSPAGAPRDEQFF
TGCGCCAGCAGCCCCGCCGGAGCCCCTCGGGATGAGCAGTTCTTC
>TRBV7-9|TRBD2|TRBJ2-7|NA
CASSLGLAGGPPYEQYF
TGTGCCAGCAGCTTAGGACTAGCGGGGGGGCCCCCCTACGAGCAGTACTTC
>TRBV6-6|NA|TRBJ1-2|NA
CASSFITGNGYTF
TGTGCCAGCAGTTTTATTACAGGGAATGGCTACACCTTC
>TRBV29-1|TRBD1|TRBJ2-2|few
CGTGENTGELFF
TGCGGGACAGGGGAAAACACCGGGGAGCTGTTTTTT
>TRBV6-5|TRBD1|TRBJ1-6|NA
CASSGQGWDSPLHF
TGTGCCAGCAGTGGACAGGGGTGGGATTCACCCCTCCACTTT
>TRBV11-2|TRBD2|TRBJ2-5|once
CASRGTSQETQYF
TGTGCCAGCAGAGGGACTAGCCAAGAGACCCAGTACTTC
>TRBV5-6|TRBD2|TRBJ2-7|NA
CASSLAEAGYSYEQYF
TGTGCCAGCAGCTTGGCCGAAGCGGGGTACTCCTACGAGCAGTACTTC
>TRBV7-9|TRBD1|TRBJ2-3|NA
CASSDFPGQAVVDTQYF
TGTGCCAGCAGTGACTTTCCGGGACAGGCGGTTGTAGATACGCAGTATTTT
>TRBV6-6|NA|TRBJ1-1|once
CASSSQTVNTEAFF
TGTGCCAGCAGCTCGCAAACTGTGAACACTGAAGCTTTCTTT
>TRBV6-1|TRBD1|TRBJ2-5|NA
CASSHRDRAQETQYF
TGTGCCAGCAGTCACAGGGACAGGGCCCAAGAGACCCAGTACTTC
>TRBV6-5|NA|TRBJ2-7|NA
CASSYSPGVWEQYF
TGTGCCAGCAGTTACTCACCAGGCGTGTGGGAGCAGTACTTC
>TRBV6-1|NA|TRBJ2-6|NA
CAIRGDRTVANVLTF
TGTGCCATACGCGGAGATCGTACCGTTGCCAACGTCCTGACTTTC
>TRBV10-2|TRBD1|TRBJ2-5|NA
CASSNRGDLYQETQYF
TGCGCCAGCAGCAACAGGGGGGACCTGTACCAAGAGACCCAGTACTTC
>TRBV13|NA|TRBJ2-7|NA
CASSQQGNDDEQYF
TGTGCCAGCAGCCAACAGGGAAACGACGACGAGCAGTACTTC
>TRBV5-6|NA|TRBJ2-7|NA
CASSLTGTGDYEQYF
TGTGCCAGCAGCTTAACCGGGACGGGAGATTACGAGCAGTACTTC
>TRBV6-4|NA|TRBJ1-4|once
CASKRRTGGEKLFF
TGTGCCAGCAAGCGGCGAACCGGGGGAGAAAAACTGTTTTTT
>TRBV28|NA|TRBJ2-1|few
CASRPQGTSYNEQFF
TGTGCCAGCAGACCTCAGGGGACTTCCTACAATGAGCAGTTCTTC
>TRBV5-4|NA|TRBJ2-7|few
CASSSEGSVTSSTSYEQYF
TGTGCCAGCAGCTCTGAAGGTTCCGTCACTAGCTCGACATCCTACGAGCAGTACTTC
>TRBV6-5|TRBD1|TRBJ2-7|NA
CASSYSGQVEEQYF
TGTGCCAGCAGTTACTCGGGACAGGTTGAAGAGCAGTACTTC
>TRBV9|TRBD2|TRBJ2-1|NA
CASSAGTSGRNEQFF
TGTGCCAGCAGCGCCGGGACTAGCGGGAGGAATGAGCAGTTCTTC
>TRBV27|TRBD1|TRBJ2-6|NA
CASSPTGGASGANVLTF
TGTGCCAGCAGTCCGACAGGGGGTGCCTCTGGGGCCAACGTCCTGACTTTC
>TRBV5-1|NA|TRBJ1-4|NA
CASTGQLGEKLFF
TGCGCCAGCACCGGCCAATTGGGCGAAAAACTGTTTTTT
>TRBV9|NA|TRBJ1-6|NA
CASSVYSDSPLHF
TGTGCCAGCAGCGTTTATTCGGATTCACCCCTCCACTTT
>TRBV7-9|NA|TRBJ1-1|few
CASSLLGREGAEAFF
TGTGCCAGCAGCCTCTTGGGCAGGGAAGGAGCTGAAGCTTTCTTT
>TRBV5-6|NA|TRBJ1-2|NA
CASSPLGTLNYGYTF
TGTGCCAGCAGCCCTCTGGGCACCCTAAACTATGGCTACACCTTC
>TRBV5-5|NA|TRBJ1-2|many
CASSYPGASNYGYTF
TGTGCCAGCAGCTACCCCGGGGCCTCTAACTATGGCTACACCTTC
>TRBV9|NA|TRBJ2-7|NA
CASSVGTVTYEQYF
TGTGCCAGCAGCGTGGGGACGGTAACCTACGAGCAGTACTTC
>TRBV9|NA|TRBJ1-3|NA
CASSVAWGSGNTIYF
TGTGCCAGCAGCGTAGCTTGGGGCTCTGGAAACACCATATATTTT
>TRBV2|NA|TRBJ2-3|NA
CASHGSSTDTQYF
TGTGCCAGCCACGGATCTAGCACAGATACGCAGTATTTT
>TRBV2|TRBD2|TRBJ2-5|NA
CASRGLADQETQYF
TGTGCCAGCAGGGGACTAGCTGATCAAGAGACCCAGTACTTC
>TRBV7-9|NA|TRBJ1-1|medium-sized
CASSLGTAEAFF
TGTGCCAGCAGCTTAGGAACAGCTGAAGCTTTCTTT
>TRBV7-9|TRBD1|TRBJ2-1|once
CASSSDRDGEQFF
TGTGCCAGCAGCTCCGACAGGGATGGTGAGCAGTTCTTC
>TRBV28|TRBD2|TRBJ2-5|NA
CASSLQTSGGPVGQETQYF
TGTGCCAGCAGCCTTCAGACTAGCGGGGGACCGGTAGGCCAAGAGACCCAGTACTTC
>TRBV7-2|NA|TRBJ1-6|NA
CASSSGGGHSPLHF
TGTGCCAGCAGCTCTGGGGGGGGGCACTCACCCCTCCACTTT
>TRBV9|TRBD1|TRBJ1-2|NA
CASSPRRGLGQGDYGYTF
TGTGCCAGCAGCCCCCGTCGAGGACTCGGACAGGGGGACTATGGCTACACCTTC
>TRBV30|TRBD1|TRBJ1-1|NA
CAWLQGATEAFF
TGTGCCTGGCTACAGGGGGCTACTGAAGCTTTCTTT
>TRBV5-5|NA|TRBJ1-4|once
CASSLRVGRRDEKLFF
TGTGCCAGCAGCTTGCGGGTGGGACGGAGAGATGAAAAACTGTTTTTT
>TRBV27|NA|TRBJ2-7|NA
CASGNRVLEGYEQYF
TGTGCCAGCGGAAACAGGGTCCTCGAGGGGTACGAGCAGTACTTC
>TRBV6-5|NA|TRBJ2-3|NA
CASSTGVTDTQYF
TGTGCCAGCAGTACGGGGGTCACAGATACGCAGTATTTT
>TRBV15|TRBD2|TRBJ2-1|few
CATSREGLAGAYNEQFF
TGTGCCACCAGCAGGGAAGGACTAGCGGGAGCCTACAATGAGCAGTTCTTC
>TRBV6-1|NA|TRBJ1-1|NA
CASERSNRNTEAFF
TGTGCCAGCGAAAGAAGTAATAGGAACACTGAAGCTTTCTTT
>TRBV4-1|TRBD1|TRBJ1-2|NA
CASSQEGGGAGYTF
TGCGCCAGCAGCCAAGAGGGAGGGGGCGCGGGCTACACCTTC